This entry is about one T cell receptor beta chain. This sample was taken from a study of memory CD4+ T cells and cytomegalovirus serostatus. Germline assignment: CDR1 MDHEN and CDR2 SYDVKM. The CDR3 length is 11 residues. Trimming cost V 2 bases and J 6 bases, with 3 bases left between them. The data were produced by immunoSEQ multiplex PCR, yet TCRdb's version contains in-frame clones alone and is incomplete. Of 25,000 to 40,000 clones in the sample, around 74% were seen once. The sort gate was single viable CD3+CD4+CD8-CD45RO+ cells for memory CD4+ T cells. This chain connects TRBV28 to TRBJ2-3, with D hard to call. This TCR was sampled from an adult in good health and CMV-seronegative. Some clones in this sample may be carry-over from other donors' samples. What was sequenced was memory CD4+ T cells from blood. CDR3 sequence: CASSLLDTQYF. CDR3 nucleotide sequence: TGTGCCAGCAGTTTACTTGATACGCAGTATTTT.